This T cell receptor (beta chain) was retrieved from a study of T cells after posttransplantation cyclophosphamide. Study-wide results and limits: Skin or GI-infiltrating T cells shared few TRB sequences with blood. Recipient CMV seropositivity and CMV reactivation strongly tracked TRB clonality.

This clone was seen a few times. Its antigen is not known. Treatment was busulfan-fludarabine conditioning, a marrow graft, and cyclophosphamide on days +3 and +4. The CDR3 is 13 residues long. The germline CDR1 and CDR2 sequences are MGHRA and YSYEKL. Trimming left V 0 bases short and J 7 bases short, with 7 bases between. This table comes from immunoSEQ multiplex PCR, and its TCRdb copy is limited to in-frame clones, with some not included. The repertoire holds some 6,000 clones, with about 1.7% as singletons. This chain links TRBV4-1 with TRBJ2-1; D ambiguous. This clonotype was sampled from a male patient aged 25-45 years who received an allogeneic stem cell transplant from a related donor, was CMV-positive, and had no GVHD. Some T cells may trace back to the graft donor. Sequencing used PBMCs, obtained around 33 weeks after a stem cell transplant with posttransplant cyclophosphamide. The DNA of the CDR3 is TGCGCCAGCAGCCAAGATCGGGTAAATGAGCAGTTCTTC. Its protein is CASSQDRVNEQFF.